The subject of this entry is one TCR beta chain. Antigen specificity is unknown. The entry originates in a study of shared clonotypes between healthy human individuals. Here immunoSEQ multiplex PCR was the method, and the copy in TCRdb shows in-frame clones only, minus some. The top ten hold roughly 1.4% of the sample, which has over a million clones, around 76% seen once. Trimming took off 1 base at V and 2 bases at J, with 6 bases between the two ends. The germline V gene encodes CDR1 GTSNPN and CDR2 SVGIG (reference sequence). The CDR3 is 14 residues long. Notes on the study in general: Large sequencing depth failed to make sorted-subset sequencing complete, rarefaction showed.

The sequence derives from a man aged 18 to 30 in good health. The sequenced sample consisted of memory CD4+ T cells sorted from blood. The subset was: CD45RA-negative fraction. The chain links TRBV30 to TRBJ1-6; D unresolved. The CDR3 loop reads CAWSGSAYNSPLHF. DNA of the CDR3: TGTGCCTGGAGTGGGAGCGCCTATAATTCACCCCTCCACTTT.